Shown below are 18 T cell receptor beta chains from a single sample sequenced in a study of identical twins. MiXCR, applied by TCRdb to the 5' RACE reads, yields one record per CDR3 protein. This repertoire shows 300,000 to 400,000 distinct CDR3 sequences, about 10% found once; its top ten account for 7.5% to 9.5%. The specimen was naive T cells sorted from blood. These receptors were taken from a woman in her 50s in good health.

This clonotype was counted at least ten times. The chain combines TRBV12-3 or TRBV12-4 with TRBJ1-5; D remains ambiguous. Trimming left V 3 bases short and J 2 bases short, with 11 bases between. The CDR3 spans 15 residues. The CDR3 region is CASSLEGLRNQPQHF. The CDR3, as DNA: TGTGCCAGCAGTTTGGAGGGCTTGCGCAATCAGCCCCAGCATTTT.

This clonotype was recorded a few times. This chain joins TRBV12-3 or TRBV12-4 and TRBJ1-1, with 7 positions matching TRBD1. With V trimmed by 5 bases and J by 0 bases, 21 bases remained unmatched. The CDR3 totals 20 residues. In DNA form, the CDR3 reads TGTGCCAGCAGTGACCGACAGGGACCCACCTCATACCCCATGAACACTGAAGCTTTCTTT. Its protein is CASSDRQGPTSYPMNTEAFF.

This chain's CDR3 is CASSLDGGRVLNEQFF. The CDR3 region has the DNA TGTGCCAGCAGCTTGGATGGCGGGAGAGTCCTAAATGAGCAGTTCTTC. V and J are TRBV5-6 and TRBJ2-1; 7 bases fit TRBD2. The V gene's germline CDR1 is SGHDT and CDR2 YYEEEE. This CDR3 is 16 amino acids long. J lost 7 bases, V lost 0 bases, and 10 bases had no gene match.

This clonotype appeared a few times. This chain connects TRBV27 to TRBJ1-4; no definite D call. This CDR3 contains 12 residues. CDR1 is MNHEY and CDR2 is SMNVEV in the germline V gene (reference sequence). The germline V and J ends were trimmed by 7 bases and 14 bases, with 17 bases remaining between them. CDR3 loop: CASTRNGPQLFF. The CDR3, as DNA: TGTGCCAGCACGCGGAACGGACCTCAGCTGTTTTTT. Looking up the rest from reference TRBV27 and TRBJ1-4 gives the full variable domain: EAQVTQNPRYLITVTGKKLTVTCSQNMNHEYMSWYRQDPGLGLRQIYYSMNVEVTDKGDVPEGYKVSRKEKRNFPLILESPSPNQTSLYFCASTRNGPQLFFGSGTQLSVL.

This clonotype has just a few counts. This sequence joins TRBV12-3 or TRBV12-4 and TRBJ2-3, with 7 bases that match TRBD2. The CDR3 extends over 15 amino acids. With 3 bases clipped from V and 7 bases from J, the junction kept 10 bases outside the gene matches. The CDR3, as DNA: TGTGCCAGCAGTTTTATCGCGGGAGCTCTGAATACGCAGTATTTT. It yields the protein CASSFIAGALNTQYF.

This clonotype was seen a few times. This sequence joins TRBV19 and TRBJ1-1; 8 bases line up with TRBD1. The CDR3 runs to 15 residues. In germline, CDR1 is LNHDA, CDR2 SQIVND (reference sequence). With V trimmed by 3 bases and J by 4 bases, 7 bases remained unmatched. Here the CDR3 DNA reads TGTGCCAGTAGTATGGGGCAGGGGGCGTTCACTGAAGCTTTCTTT. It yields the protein CASSMGQGAFTEAFF. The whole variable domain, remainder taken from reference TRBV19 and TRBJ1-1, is DGGITQSPKYLFRKEGQNVTLSCEQNLNHDAMYWYRQDPGQGLRLIYYSQIVNDFQKGDIAEGYSVSREKKESFPLTVTSAQKNPTAFYLCASSMGQGAFTEAFFGQGTRLTVV.

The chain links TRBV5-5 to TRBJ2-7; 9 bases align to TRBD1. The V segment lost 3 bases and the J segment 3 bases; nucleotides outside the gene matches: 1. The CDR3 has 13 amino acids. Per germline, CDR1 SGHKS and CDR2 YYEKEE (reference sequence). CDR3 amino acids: CASSWGQGYEQYV. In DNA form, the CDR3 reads TGTGCCAGCAGCTGGGGACAGGGCTACGAGCAGTACGTC.

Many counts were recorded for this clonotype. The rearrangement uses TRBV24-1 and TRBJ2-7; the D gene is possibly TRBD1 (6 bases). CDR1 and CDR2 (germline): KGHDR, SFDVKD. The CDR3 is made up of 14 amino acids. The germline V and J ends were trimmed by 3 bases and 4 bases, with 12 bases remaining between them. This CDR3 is CATSDTGTTYEQYF. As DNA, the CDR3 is TGTGCCACCAGTGATACCGGGACAACTTACGAGCAGTACTTC.

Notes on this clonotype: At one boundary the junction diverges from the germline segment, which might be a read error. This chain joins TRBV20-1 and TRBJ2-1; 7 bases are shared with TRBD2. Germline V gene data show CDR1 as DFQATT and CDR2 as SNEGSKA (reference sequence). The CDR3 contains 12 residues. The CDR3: CSAREPTSPGIF. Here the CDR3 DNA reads TGCAGTGCTAGAGAACCGACTAGCCCCGGGATCTTC.

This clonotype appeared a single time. In DNA, the CDR3 is TGCAGCGTGGCGGTTGGGGAGACCCAGTACTTC. Translated, it gives CSVAVGETQYF. V usage is TRBV29-1 and J usage is TRBJ2-5; no clear D. The CDR3 extends over 11 amino acids. The V end was cut by 6 bases, the J end by 5 bases, with 10 bases between. Germline lookup yields CDR1 SQVTM and CDR2 ANQGSEA.

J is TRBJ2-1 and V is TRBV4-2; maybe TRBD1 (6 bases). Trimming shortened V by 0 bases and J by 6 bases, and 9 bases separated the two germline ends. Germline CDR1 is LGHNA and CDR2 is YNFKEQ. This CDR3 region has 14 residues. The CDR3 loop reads CASSQEGGANEQFF. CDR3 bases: TGTGCCAGCAGCCAAGAAGGGGGAGCCAATGAGCAGTTCTTC.

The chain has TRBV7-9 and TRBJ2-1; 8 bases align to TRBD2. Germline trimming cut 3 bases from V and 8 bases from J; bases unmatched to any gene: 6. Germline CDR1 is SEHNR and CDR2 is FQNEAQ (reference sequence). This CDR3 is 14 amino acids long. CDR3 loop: CASSFAGGTDEQFF. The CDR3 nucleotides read TGTGCCAGCAGCTTCGCGGGAGGCACAGATGAGCAGTTCTTC. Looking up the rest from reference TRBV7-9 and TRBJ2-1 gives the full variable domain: DTGVSQNPRHKITKRGQNVTFRCDPISEHNRLYWYRQTLGQGPEFLTYFQNEAQLEKSRLLSDRFSAERPKGSFSTLEIQRTEQGDSAMYLCASSFAGGTDEQFFGPGTRLTVL.

This chain's CDR3 is CASSLGGGRGEQFF. The DNA of the CDR3 is TGCGCCAGCAGCTTGGGGGGGGGTCGAGGGGAGCAGTTCTTC. The chain has TRBV5-1 and TRBJ2-1; TRBD2 agrees at 7 bases. Trimming at V came to 0 bases and at J to 10 bases, leaving 7 bases not matched to a gene. The CDR3 is 14 residues long. Germline loops: CDR1 SGHRS, CDR2 YFSETQ.

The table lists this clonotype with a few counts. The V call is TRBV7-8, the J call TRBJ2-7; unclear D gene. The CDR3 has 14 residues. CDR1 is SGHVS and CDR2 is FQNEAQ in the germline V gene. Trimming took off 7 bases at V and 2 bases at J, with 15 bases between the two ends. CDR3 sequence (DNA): TGTGCCAGCAATGCTTACACAGAAGCCTACGAGCAGTACTTC. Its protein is CASNAYTEAYEQYF.

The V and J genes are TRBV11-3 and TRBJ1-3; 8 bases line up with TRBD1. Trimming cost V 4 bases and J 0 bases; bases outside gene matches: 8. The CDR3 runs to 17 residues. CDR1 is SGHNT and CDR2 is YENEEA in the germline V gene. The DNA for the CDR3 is TGTGCCAGCAGCTCCAAGACAGGGGTAAACTCTGGAAACACCATATATTTT. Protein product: CASSSKTGVNSGNTIYF.

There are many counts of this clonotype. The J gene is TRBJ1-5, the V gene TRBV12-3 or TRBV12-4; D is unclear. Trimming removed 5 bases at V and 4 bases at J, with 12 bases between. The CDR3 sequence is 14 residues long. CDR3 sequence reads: CASSPTGRNQPQHF. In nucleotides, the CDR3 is TGTGCCAGCAGTCCCACTGGCAGAAATCAGCCCCAGCATTTT.

For the CDR3, the DNA is TGCAGCGCCCGGCCGGGGGGCAATGAGCAGTTCTTC. Residues: CSARPGGNEQFF. J is TRBJ2-1 and V is TRBV29-1; 7 nucleotides line up with TRBD2. The CDR3 has 12 residues. CDR1 and CDR2 from the germline V gene are SQVTM and ANQGSEA. Unmatched junction bases numbered 6, after V lost 7 bases and J lost 6 bases.

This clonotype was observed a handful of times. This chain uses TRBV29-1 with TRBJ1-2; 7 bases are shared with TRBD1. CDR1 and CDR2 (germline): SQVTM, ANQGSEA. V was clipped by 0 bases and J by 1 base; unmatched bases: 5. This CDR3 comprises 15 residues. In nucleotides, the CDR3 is TGCAGCGTTGAAGATTGGGGACAGTTTAACTATGGCTACACCTTC. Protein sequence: CSVEDWGQFNYGYTF. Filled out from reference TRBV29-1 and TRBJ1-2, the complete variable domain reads SAVISQKPSRDICQRGTSLTIQCQVDSQVTMMFWYRQQPGQSLTLIATANQGSEATYESGFVIDKFPISRPNLTFSTLTVSNMSPEDSSIYLCSVEDWGQFNYGYTFGSGTRLTVV.